This TCR beta chain was identified during a study of Graves' ophthalmopathy and Graves' hyperthyroidism. The authors amplified TCR beta CDR3 regions, and they did so from RNA transcripts for repertoire sequencing. First-round RT-PCR used HTBI primers; second-round multiplex PCR followed. TCRdb called the multiplex PCR reads again in MiXCR, with one record for every CDR3 protein. The table records a few hundred thousand distinct CDR3 sequences, 17% of them present only once. This clonotype was counted ten times or more. The germline V and J ends were trimmed by 5 bases and 7 bases, with 8 bases remaining between them. The CDR3 consists of 12 residues.

The chain links TRBV12-3 or TRBV12-4 to TRBJ2-2, with D possibly TRBD1 on 5 matching bases. This sequence was found in an adult man with Graves' ophthalmopathy. Sample: peripheral blood. The CDR3 region is CASSAGFGELFF. The CDR3 DNA follows: TGTGCCAGCAGTGCAGGGTTCGGGGAGCTGTTTTTT.